The 20 T cell receptor beta chains given below trace back to one sample, sequenced in a study of response to subunit inactivated influenza vaccine. Via MiXCR, TCRdb re-called the RT-PCR reads, giving one row per CDR3 protein. The table records under 950,000 distinct CDR3 sequences, 21% of them present only once. The sample in question was PBMCs from blood, obtained roughly 5 days after vaccination. These receptor sequences come from a man in his fifties or sixties who received an inactivated influenza vaccine.

This clonotype was detected only a few times. V usage is TRBV7-9 and J usage is TRBJ2-2; a possible D gene is TRBD2 (6 bases). Trimming shortened V by 3 bases and J by 2 bases, and 10 bases separated the two germline ends. In germline, CDR1 is SEHNR, CDR2 FQNEAQ (reference sequence). The CDR3 has 15 amino acids. The CDR3 protein is CASSFRETNTGELFF. The CDR3 nucleotides are TGTGCCAGCAGCTTCCGGGAGACCAACACCGGGGAGCTGTTTTTT.

The V and J genes are TRBV2 and TRBJ1-1; 7 bases agree with TRBD1. CDR3 size: 14 residues. Germline-derived CDR1 and CDR2 are SNHLY and FYNNEI. V shed 10 bases and J 1 base; nucleotides not matched to a gene: 9. CDR3 coding DNA: TGTGCCACCCAGGGGGGTTCGAGGAACACTGAAGCTTTCTTT. It translates to CATQGGSRNTEAFF. Filled out from reference TRBV2 and TRBJ1-1, the complete variable domain reads EPEVTQTPSHQVTQMGQEVILRCVPISNHLYFYWYRQILGQKVEFLVSFYNNEISEKSEIFDDQFSVERPDGSNFTLKIRSTKLEDSAMYFCATQGGSRNTEAFFGQGTRLTVV.

The chain uses TRBV20-1 and TRBJ1-5; 10 bases line up with TRBD1. Germline V lookup: CDR1 DFQATT, CDR2 SNEGSKA (reference sequence). The CDR3 loop spans 14 amino acids. Trimming at V came to 5 bases and at J to 3 bases, leaving 4 bases not matched to a gene. The CDR3 nucleotides read TGCAGTGCTCAGACAGGGGGCTACAATCAGCCCCAGCATTTT. Translation gives CSAQTGGYNQPQHF.

The CDR3 loop is CASTRDSDFVQFF. DNA of the CDR3: TGTGCCAGCACGCGGGACTCCGATTTCGTGCAGTTCTTC. This chain joins TRBV6-1 and TRBJ2-1; D is perhaps TRBD2 (6 bases). The CDR3 sequence is 13 residues long. The V gene's germline CDR1 is MNHNS and CDR2 SASEGT. V lost 7 bases, J lost 12 bases, and 19 bases lay in between.

In its sample, this clonotype was seen once. The genes are TRBV24-1 and TRBJ2-6; no definite D call. The germline gives CDR1 KGHDR, CDR2 SFDVKD. The V end lost 4 bases, the J end lost 4 bases, and 10 bases lay between the germline ends. The CDR3 consists of 15 residues. DNA of the CDR3: TGTGCCACCAGTGACCCTAAGTTGGGGGCCAACGTCCTGACTTTC. It encodes CATSDPKLGANVLTF.

The gene calls are TRBV10-3 and TRBJ1-3, with D maybe TRBD1 (5 bases). Trimming pared 6 bases from V and 0 bases from J, leaving 12 bases between. CDR1 and CDR2 from the germline V gene are ENHRY and SYGVKD. This CDR3 region has 15 residues. CDR3 sequence reads: CAISRDANSGNTIYF. The CDR3 nucleotides are TGTGCCATCAGCCGGGACGCCAACTCTGGAAACACCATATATTTT.

This clonotype was detected a few times. The chain uses TRBV3-1 and TRBJ2-7; TRBD1 matches 7 bases. CDR3 length: 15 amino acids. The germline gives CDR1 LGHDT, CDR2 YNNKEL (reference sequence). The trim removed 2 bases at V and 6 bases at J, leaving 10 bases unmatched. The CDR3 protein is CASSQLRQGLSEQYF. In nucleotides, the CDR3 is TGTGCCAGCAGCCAACTCAGACAGGGATTAAGCGAGCAGTACTTC.

This clonotype was seen more than once but under ten times. V is TRBV29-1 and J is TRBJ1-1; D is undetermined. The CDR3 runs 11 residues. Between the trimmed V and J ends, which lost 8 bases and 3 bases, there was a span of 10 bases. CDR1 is SQVTM and CDR2 is ANQGSEA in the germline V gene. CDR3 nucleotides: TGCAGCATTAAACCATACACTGAAGCTTTCTTT. Translation gives CSIKPYTEAFF.

The chain couples TRBV5-1 to TRBJ2-1; 8 positions match TRBD2. The V gene's germline CDR1 is SGHRS and CDR2 YFSETQ. CDR3 size: 15 residues. Trimming took 5 bases from V and 4 from J; bases not matched to a gene: 8. The CDR3 nucleotides read TGCGCCAGCAGGCCGACTAGCGATACATACAATGAGCAGTTCTTC. Its protein product is CASRPTSDTYNEQFF.

The CDR3 loop reads CASSQGRMNTGELFF. CDR3 DNA: TGCGCCAGCAGCCAGGGACGGATGAACACCGGGGAGCTGTTTTTT. This chain links TRBV5-1 with TRBJ2-2; D possibly uses TRBD1 or TRBD2 (5 bases each). The CDR3 runs 15 residues. In germline, CDR1 is SGHRS, CDR2 YFSETQ. V dropped 4 bases and J dropped 1 base, with 11 bases sitting between them.

In its sample, this clonotype was seen a few times. V is TRBV7-8 and J is TRBJ2-7, with 11 bases identical to TRBD2. The germline V gene encodes CDR1 SGHVS and CDR2 FQNEAQ. This CDR3 has 15 amino acids. Unmatched junction bases numbered 5, after V lost 5 bases and J lost 2 bases. In nucleotides, the CDR3 is TGTGCCAGCAGCCCCACTAGCGGGAGACCCTACGAGCAGTACTTC. It is translated as CASSPTSGRPYEQYF.

The J gene is TRBJ2-1, the V gene TRBV24-1, with TRBD1 matching 7 bases. Germline lookup yields CDR1 KGHDR and CDR2 SFDVKD. V lost 3 bases, J lost 8 bases, and 6 bases stayed unmatched. The CDR3 length is 14 residues. Here the CDR3 DNA reads TGTGCCACCAGTGATCCCGGGACAGTCGATGAGCAGTTCTTC. It yields the protein CATSDPGTVDEQFF.

The V gene is TRBV12-3 or TRBV12-4, the J gene TRBJ2-2; 8 nucleotides align to TRBD1. The trim removed 6 bases at V and 7 bases at J, leaving 7 bases unmatched. CDR3 size: 14 residues. The CDR3 spells CASRYRGDIGELFF. The CDR3 DNA reads as TGTGCCAGCAGATACAGGGGGGATATCGGGGAGCTGTTTTTT.

This chain connects TRBV12-3 or TRBV12-4 to TRBJ2-1, with 8 bases identical to TRBD2. This CDR3 region has 15 residues. V shed 5 bases and J 9 bases; nucleotides not matched to a gene: 12. The CDR3 nucleotides read TGTGCCAGCAGTATAAGCGGGAGAAACGGTCCTGAGCAGTTCTTC. It translates to CASSISGRNGPEQFF.

This clonotype was seen only once. The gene calls are TRBV3-1 and TRBJ2-7; D is possibly TRBD2 (5 bases). CDR1 is LGHDT and CDR2 is YNNKEL in the germline V gene (reference sequence). The germline V and J ends were trimmed by 1 base and 2 bases, with 15 bases remaining between them. The length of the CDR3 is 16 residues. In nucleotides, the CDR3 is TGTGCCAGCAGCCAAGCGCCTTTAGCGCCCACCTACGAGCAGTACTTC. It specifies CASSQAPLAPTYEQYF.

This clonotype has only a few counts. The chain employs TRBV28 and TRBJ1-6, with D uncertain. Germline V gives CDR1 MDHEN, CDR2 SYDVKM. The CDR3 length is 13 residues. The V end lost 2 bases, the J end lost 9 bases, and 8 bases lay between the germline ends. The CDR3 nucleotides read TGTGCCAGCAGTTTAAGGGCAGGTTCACCCCTCCACTTT. It translates to CASSLRAGSPLHF.

The chain uses TRBV28 and TRBJ1-6; D is undetermined. V lost 5 bases and J 14 bases, leaving 31 bases between the germline ends. This CDR3 has 18 residues. CDR1 is MDHEN, CDR2 SYDVKM, per germline. The CDR3 is CASSPPPLDPILLWALHF. The CDR3 DNA is TGTGCCAGCAGTCCCCCCCCGCTGGACCCAATTCTCCTTTGGGCCCTCCACTTT.

The table lists this clonotype with many counts. The chain links TRBV29-1 to TRBJ2-7; 7 nucleotides agree with TRBD2. CDR1 and CDR2 from the germline V gene are SQVTM and ANQGSEA. The V gene end was trimmed by 6 bases and the J gene end by 2 bases; junction bases not matched to a gene: 7. The CDR3 sequence is 13 residues long. The CDR3 here is CSVAGLEPYEQYF. As DNA, the CDR3 is TGCAGCGTAGCGGGACTGGAGCCCTACGAGCAGTACTTC.

This clonotype was seen a few times. The rearrangement uses TRBV20-1 and TRBJ2-7; TRBD2 might be the D (5 bases). Per the germline V gene, CDR1 is DFQATT and CDR2 is SNEGSKA (reference sequence). The V end lost 1 base, the J end lost 1 base, and 8 bases lay between the germline ends. This CDR3 is 13 amino acids long. CDR3 protein: CSARADYSYEQYF. The CDR3 DNA reads TGCAGTGCTAGAGCAGACTATTCCTACGAGCAGTACTTC.

The chain uses TRBV30 and TRBJ2-2; 7 bases align to TRBD2. V lost 2 bases to trimming and J lost 3 bases; unmatched junction nucleotides: 3. CDR1 is GTSNPN, CDR2 SVGIG, per germline (reference sequence). The CDR3 is made up of 14 amino acids. CDR3 nucleotide sequence: TGTGCCTGGAGTAGACTAGCTGACACCGGGGAGCTGTTTTTT. Translating it yields CAWSRLADTGELFF.